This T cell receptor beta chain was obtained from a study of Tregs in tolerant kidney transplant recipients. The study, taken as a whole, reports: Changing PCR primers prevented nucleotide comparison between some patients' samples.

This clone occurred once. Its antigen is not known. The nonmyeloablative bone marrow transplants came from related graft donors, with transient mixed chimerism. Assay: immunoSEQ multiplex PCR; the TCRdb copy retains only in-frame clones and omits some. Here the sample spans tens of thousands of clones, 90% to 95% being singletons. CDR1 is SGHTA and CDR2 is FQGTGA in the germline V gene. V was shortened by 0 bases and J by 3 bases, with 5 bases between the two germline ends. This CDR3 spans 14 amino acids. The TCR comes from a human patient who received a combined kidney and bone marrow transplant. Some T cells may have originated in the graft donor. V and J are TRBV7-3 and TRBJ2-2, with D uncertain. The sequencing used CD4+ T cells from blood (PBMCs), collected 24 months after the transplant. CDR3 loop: CASSLTRDTGELFF. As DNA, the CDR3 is TGTGCCAGCAGCTTAACCCGAGACACCGGGGAGCTGTTTTTT.